This T cell receptor (beta chain) was obtained from a study of T cell clonality in common variable immunodeficiency. Points from the study as a whole: Common variable immunodeficiency TCR beta sequences reportedly had fewer deletions and N-nucleotide insertions. Fewer TCRbeta clones were shared among CVID subjects than controls. Compared with healthy controls, CVID subjects showed increased TCRbeta clonality, mostly in about a third.

Produced via immunoSEQ multiplex PCR; TCRdb's table is partial and in-frame only. The table lists 8,500 to 10,000 clones, with no singletons. This clone was observed many times. Its matching antigen is unknown. Material: peripheral blood mononuclear cells. This clonotype was obtained from a human donor with common variable immunodeficiency.

The part of the CDR3 DNA that was read is TGTGCCAGCAGTGCCGGAGAGGGGCAGACC. It yields the protein CASSAGEGQT. The entire CDR3 sequence reads CASSAGEGQTQYF. The chain carries TRBV12-3 or TRBV12-4 and TRBJ2-5; TRBD1 or TRBD2 may be the D gene (5 bases each). The read is 3 residues too short to cover the CDR3 end, so that end is filled in from the germline J gene. Deletions cut 5 bases from V and 6 bases from J, with 13 bases between. The CDR3 runs to 13 residues.